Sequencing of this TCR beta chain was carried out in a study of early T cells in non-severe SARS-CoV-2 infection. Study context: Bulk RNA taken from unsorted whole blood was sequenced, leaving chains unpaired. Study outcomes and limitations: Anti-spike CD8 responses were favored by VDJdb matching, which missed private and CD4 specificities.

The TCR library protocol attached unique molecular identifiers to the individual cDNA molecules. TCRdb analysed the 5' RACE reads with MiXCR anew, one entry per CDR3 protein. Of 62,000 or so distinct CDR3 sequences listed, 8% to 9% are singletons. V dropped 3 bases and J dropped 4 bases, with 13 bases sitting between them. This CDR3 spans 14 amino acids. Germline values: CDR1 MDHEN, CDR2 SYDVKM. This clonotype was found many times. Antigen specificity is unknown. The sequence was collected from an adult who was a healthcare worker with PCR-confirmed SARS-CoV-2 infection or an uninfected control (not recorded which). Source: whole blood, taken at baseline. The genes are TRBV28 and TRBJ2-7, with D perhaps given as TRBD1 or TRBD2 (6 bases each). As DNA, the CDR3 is TGTGCCAGCAGTTTGGGGGGCCCCTGGTACGAGCAGTACTTC. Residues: CASSLGGPWYEQYF.